Each of the 32 T cell receptor beta chains below was sequenced from the same sample in a study of CD8+CD57+ T cells in acquired aplastic anemia. The TCR beta profiling, which covered VDJ combination and CDR3 sequence, was carried out using genomic DNA as the template. MiXCR, run by TCRdb on the reads, gives a single entry per CDR3 protein. The table has about 81,000 distinct CDR3 sequences, roughly half seen once. Sequences were obtained from sorted CD4+, CD8+, or CD8+CD57+ T cells (not recorded which) from PBMCs. These TCRs come from a human donor in good health, serving as a control.

As concerns this clonotype: A much larger clone is a single base away; this may be a read error. The rearrangement uses TRBV19 and TRBJ2-7, with 9 bases identical to TRBD2. The V gene end was trimmed by 4 bases and the J gene end by 7 bases; junction bases not matched to a gene: 8. The CDR3 runs 14 residues. Germline CDR1 reads LNHDA; CDR2 reads SQIVND (reference sequence). CDR3 residues: CASSNSGGLNEQYF. CDR3 DNA: TGTGCCAGTAGTAACAGCGGGGGGTTGAATGAGCAGTACTTC. The full variable domain, rest sourced from reference TRBV19 and TRBJ2-7, is DGGITQSPKYLFRKEGQNVTLSCEQNLNHDAMYWYRQDPGQGLRLIYYSQIVNDFQKGDIAEGYSVSREKKESFPLTVTSAQKNPTAFYLCASSNSGGLNEQYFGPGTRLTVT.

This clonotype appeared many times. V usage is TRBV2 and J usage is TRBJ2-5, with D perhaps TRBD2 (7 bases). Trimming shortened V by 3 bases and J by 5 bases, and 19 bases separated the two germline ends. The CDR3 is made up of 16 amino acids. The germline V gene encodes CDR1 SNHLY and CDR2 FYNNEI. The CDR3 here is CASSEPYEGGEETQYF. CDR3 sequence (DNA): TGTGCCAGCAGTGAGCCGTATGAGGGGGGGGAGGAGACCCAGTACTTC.

In this sample, this clonotype turned up many times. The chain is built from TRBV13 and TRBJ1-6; 7 nucleotides match TRBD1. Per the germline V gene, CDR1 is PRHDT and CDR2 is FYEKMQ (reference sequence). V dropped 5 bases and J dropped 7; count of bases not matched to a gene: 8. There are 15 residues in the CDR3. CDR3 sequence (DNA): TGTGCCAGCAGCCCAGGGGGAGGAGGGAATTCACCCCTCCACTTT. Translated: CASSPGGGGNSPLHF.

This chain links TRBV29-1 with TRBJ1-4; possible D gene TRBD1, 6 bases. Trimming cost V 7 bases and J 7 bases, with 13 bases left between them. This CDR3 contains 12 residues. From germline, CDR1 is SQVTM and CDR2 ANQGSEA. CDR3 nucleotides: TGCAGCGCTGGGGGCGGGAGTGAAAAACTGTTTTTT. The encoded protein is CSAGGGSEKLFF.

The genes are TRBV10-3 and TRBJ2-7; the D call may be TRBD1 or TRBD2 (6 bases each). Germline V gene lookup returns CDR1 ENHRY and CDR2 SYGVKD. Trimming stripped 10 bases from V and 2 bases from J, with 15 bases between. CDR3 length equals 13 residues. CDR3 protein: CASNREVPYEQYF. DNA of the CDR3: TGTGCCAGTAACAGGGAGGTACCCTACGAGCAGTACTTC.

The chain employs TRBV12-3 or TRBV12-4 and TRBJ1-2; a weak D match, TRBD1 (6 bases). Trimming cost V 10 bases and J 2 bases, with 14 bases left between them. CDR3 length: 13 amino acids. CDR3: CAIRDNPNYGYTF. The CDR3 DNA sequence: TGTGCCATCCGGGACAACCCCAACTATGGCTACACCTTC.

As regards this clonotype: This clone may be a read error of a much larger clone one base away. V and J are TRBV5-1 and TRBJ1-1, with 8 bases identical to TRBD1. CDR1 and CDR2 from the germline V gene are SGHRS and YFSETQ. With 4 bases clipped from V and 3 bases from J, the junction kept 8 bases outside the gene matches. This CDR3 comprises 15 residues. CDR3 protein: CASSVRQGSYTEAFF. The CDR3 DNA sequence: TGCGCCAGCAGCGTAAGACAGGGGTCGTACACTGAAGCTTTCTTT.

The genes are TRBV2 and TRBJ2-3; 10 nucleotides agree with TRBD2. Looked up from germline, CDR1 is SNHLY and CDR2 is FYNNEI. The CDR3 extends over 14 amino acids. Trimming cost V 8 bases and J 6 bases; bases outside gene matches: 8. The CDR3 here is CASFGLAGEDTQYF. The CDR3 region has the DNA TGTGCCAGCTTTGGGCTAGCGGGGGAGGATACGCAGTATTTT.

This clonotype has a count of ten or more. The V gene is TRBV19, the J gene TRBJ1-4, with D hard to call. The CDR3 is 15 residues long. Germline V gene sequence: CDR1 LNHDA, CDR2 SQIVND (reference sequence). V shed 3 bases and J shed 0 bases, with 8 bases lying between them. CDR3 bases: TGTGCCAGTAGTATTGCGGCTACAACTAATGAAAAACTGTTTTTT. It translates to CASSIAATTNEKLFF.

At least ten counts were recorded for this clonotype. This rearrangement joins TRBV29-1 to TRBJ1-2, with D possibly matching TRBD1 (5 bases). Germline CDR1 reads SQVTM; CDR2 reads ANQGSEA. Trimming shortened V by 3 bases and J by 2 bases, and 7 bases separated the two germline ends. The CDR3 consists of 12 residues. The CDR3 region has the DNA TGCAGCGTTGAGCCAGGGAACTATGGCTACACCTTC. Translation gives CSVEPGNYGYTF.

This clonotype was observed at least ten times. This chain links TRBV20-1 with TRBJ2-2; a possible D gene is TRBD1 (5 bases). The CDR3 is made up of 15 amino acids. V gave up 1 base and J gave up 1 base, with 10 bases separating them. Germline V CDR1 and CDR2: DFQATT, SNEGSKA (reference sequence). Here the CDR3 reads CSARGGGGNTGELFF. CDR3 nucleotides: TGCAGTGCTAGAGGGGGCGGTGGGAACACCGGGGAGCTGTTTTTT.

The chain carries TRBV5-1 and TRBJ2-5; the match to TRBD2 covers 7 bases. Looked up from germline, CDR1 is SGHRS and CDR2 is YFSETQ. The length of the CDR3 is 16 residues. V was pared by 1 base and J by 9 bases, with 15 bases of the junction left unmatched. CDR3 residues: CASSLNGEGRARAQYF. CDR3 bases: TGCGCCAGCAGCTTGAATGGGGAGGGACGGGCGCGGGCCCAGTACTTC.

CDR3 protein: CASSASGAGDTQYF. The CDR3 bases are TGTGCCAGCAGTGCCTCGGGAGCGGGTGATACGCAGTATTTT. The chain couples TRBV25-1 to TRBJ2-3, with a weak D call TRBD2 (6 bases). The germline CDR1 and CDR2 sequences are MGHDK and SYGVNS. Trimming shortened V by 4 bases and J by 6 bases, and 14 bases separated the two germline ends. The CDR3 is made up of 14 amino acids.

This clonotype was observed many times. V usage is TRBV15 and J usage is TRBJ2-7; D remains unclear. Germline-derived CDR1 and CDR2 are LNHNV and YYDKDF (reference sequence). The V gene lost 1 base and the J gene lost 3 bases, with 4 bases spanning the gap. The CDR3 is made up of 12 amino acids. The CDR3: CATSRVGYEQYF. The CDR3 DNA reads as TGTGCCACCAGCAGAGTTGGCTACGAGCAGTACTTC.

The chain combines TRBV30 with TRBJ1-1, with D uncertain. This CDR3 comprises 13 residues. Germline-derived CDR1 and CDR2 are GTSNPN and SVGIG (reference sequence). Trimming took 4 bases from V and 1 from J, leaving 10 bases between them. DNA of the CDR3: TGTGCCTGGACTCTTCTGAGGAACACTGAAGCTTTCTTT. Translation: CAWTLLRNTEAFF.

This clonotype was seen at least ten times. One end of the junction does not line up with germline, which may come from a read error. V is TRBV9 and J is TRBJ1-4; D is perhaps TRBD1 (5 bases). The CDR3 runs to 15 residues. CDR1 SGDLS and CDR2 YYNGEE come from the germline V gene. CDR3 bases: TGTGCCAGCAGCGTAGCGGACACCTCAAATGAAAGACTGTTTTTT. It encodes CASSVADTSNERLFF.

The gene calls are TRBV19 and TRBJ1-1; TRBD1 matches 11 bases. The germline V gene encodes CDR1 LNHDA and CDR2 SQIVND (reference sequence). J was trimmed by 3 bases and V by 10 bases; bases with no gene match: 7. The CDR3 loop spans 14 amino acids. The CDR3, as DNA: TGTGCCACCAGGGACAGGGGGTATGACACTGAAGCTTTCTTT. It translates to CATRDRGYDTEAFF. The full variable domain, with the rest looked up from reference TRBV19 and TRBJ1-1, is DGGITQSPKYLFRKEGQNVTLSCEQNLNHDAMYWYRQDPGQGLRLIYYSQIVNDFQKGDIAEGYSVSREKKESFPLTVTSAQKNPTAFYLCATRDRGYDTEAFFGQGTRLTVV.

The V gene is TRBV15, the J gene TRBJ2-1; 7 bases fit TRBD1. From germline, CDR1 is LNHNV and CDR2 YYDKDF (reference sequence). With V trimmed by 0 bases and J by 4 bases, 6 bases remained unmatched. The CDR3 runs 16 residues. This chain's CDR3 is CATSRDRRGIYNEQFF. CDR3 DNA sequence: TGTGCCACCAGCAGAGATCGCAGGGGGATATACAATGAGCAGTTCTTC.

A note on this clonotype: A read error may account for a junction end that differs from germline. This rearrangement joins TRBV5-4 to TRBJ1-1, with unresolved D. The CDR3 spans 13 residues. The germline CDR1 and CDR2 sequences are SGHNT and YYREEE (reference sequence). DNA of the CDR3: TGTGCCAGCAGCCAGGACTTGAGCACTGAAGCTCTCTTT. Its protein is CASSQDLSTEALF.

This clonotype showed up many times. The gene calls are TRBV30 and TRBJ2-7; TRBD1 is a possible D gene (5 bases). Germline CDR1 GTSNPN, CDR2 SVGIG (reference sequence). The germline V and J ends were trimmed by 2 bases and 5 bases, with 10 bases remaining between them. This CDR3 is built from 12 residues. The CDR3 DNA is TGTGCCTGGAGTTCCAGGGCCGACGAGCAGTACTTC. It translates to CAWSSRADEQYF.

This chain links TRBV10-3 with TRBJ2-7; no definite D call. V lost 7 bases, J lost 1 base, and 8 bases lay in between. The CDR3 sequence is 12 residues long. The germline gives CDR1 ENHRY, CDR2 SYGVKD. The CDR3 region is CAIMKGSYEQYF. In DNA, the CDR3 is TGTGCCATCATGAAGGGTTCCTACGAGCAGTACTTC.

This clonotype was seen at least ten times. V usage is TRBV10-3 and J usage is TRBJ1-1, with no clear D. Germline values: CDR1 ENHRY, CDR2 SYGVKD. V shed 3 bases and J shed 4 bases, with 18 bases lying between them. The CDR3 has 16 residues. This CDR3 is CAISEGSTGKGTEAFF. The CDR3 DNA is TGTGCCATCAGTGAAGGAAGTACGGGGAAGGGCACTGAAGCTTTCTTT.

The sample holds many counts of this clonotype. The genes are TRBV6-2 or TRBV6-3 and TRBJ2-3; the D is unclear. Germline-derived CDR1 and CDR2 are MNHEY and SVGEGT. V lost 0 bases and J 4 bases, leaving 14 bases between the germline ends. The CDR3 runs to 16 residues. The CDR3 nucleotides read TGTGCCAGCAGTTACTCGGACCATGGTGTATCAGATACGCAGTATTTT. This translates into CASSYSDHGVSDTQYF.

The sample holds many counts of this clonotype. The rearrangement uses TRBV9 and TRBJ2-3; weak D call: TRBD1 (6 bases). Germline V gene data show CDR1 as SGDLS and CDR2 as YYNGEE. V gave up 0 bases and J gave up 0 bases, with 8 bases separating them. The CDR3 runs to 15 residues. The CDR3 DNA reads TGTGCCAGCAGCGTAGGGACAGCTAGCACAGATACGCAGTATTTT. Its protein product is CASSVGTASTDTQYF.

A single count supports this clonotype. At one of its ends the junction is not consistent with the germline gene, which may arise from a read error. This chain uses TRBV15 with TRBJ2-5; D call uncertain. The germline CDR1 and CDR2 sequences are LNHNV and YYDKDF (reference sequence). The CDR3 runs to 14 residues. The CDR3, as DNA: TGTGCCACCAGCAGAGGGGCCCTGAAAGAGACCCAGCACTTC. Encoded protein: CATSRGALKETQHF.

This clonotype occurred many times. This CDR3 is CASSESAGSADTQYF. In DNA, the CDR3 is TGTGCCAGCAGCGAATCGGCGGGGAGTGCAGATACGCAGTATTTT. The genes are TRBV6-1 and TRBJ2-3, with D perhaps matching TRBD2 (6 bases). V was trimmed by 6 bases and J by 4 bases, leaving 17 bases between them. Per the germline V gene, CDR1 is MNHNS and CDR2 is SASEGT. The CDR3 length is 15 residues.

The chain recombines TRBV4-1 with TRBJ2-1, with TRBD2 as a possible D gene (5 bases). The CDR3 runs to 17 residues. V lost 3 bases and J lost 2, with 17 bases in between. Germline CDR1 is MGHRA and CDR2 is YSYEKL. The CDR3 reads CASSQRGRNNPYNEQFF. DNA of the CDR3: TGCGCCAGCAGCCAGCGCGGGCGGAATAACCCCTACAATGAGCAGTTCTTC.

Many counts were recorded for this clonotype. This rearrangement joins TRBV13 to TRBJ1-1; no clear D. The CDR3 is 13 amino acids. V lost 0 bases and J 3 bases, leaving 5 bases between the germline ends. The germline V gene has CDR1 PRHDT and CDR2 FYEKMQ (reference sequence). CDR3 in amino acids: CASSLGADTEAFF. CDR3 nucleotides: TGTGCCAGCAGCTTAGGTGCAGACACTGAAGCTTTCTTT. The full variable domain, completed using reference TRBV13 and TRBJ1-1, is AAGVIQSPRHLIKEKRETATLKCYPIPRHDTVYWYQQGPGQDPQFLISFYEKMQSDKGSIPDRFSAQQFSDYHSELNMSSLELGDSALYFCASSLGADTEAFFGQGTRLTVV.

This clonotype occurred many times. V gene TRBV10-3 combines with J gene TRBJ1-1, with D maybe TRBD1 (6 bases). The CDR3 is 17 amino acids. Germline V gives CDR1 ENHRY, CDR2 SYGVKD. V shed 3 bases and J shed 1 base, with 18 bases lying between them. As DNA, the CDR3 is TGTGCCATCAGTGACTTCCGGGACACGCCTGGGAACACTGAAGCTTTCTTT. Translation: CAISDFRDTPGNTEAFF.

This rearrangement joins TRBV13 to TRBJ2-1; 8 positions agree with TRBD2. J lost 6 bases, V lost 1 base, and 5 bases had no gene match. Germline V lookup: CDR1 PRHDT, CDR2 FYEKMQ (reference sequence). This CDR3 contains 15 residues. The CDR3 spells CASSLDRGGGNEQFF. The CDR3 DNA is TGTGCCAGCAGCTTAGATCGGGGGGGCGGCAATGAGCAGTTCTTC.

This clonotype appeared a few times. This may be a read error, as it is one base from a much larger clone. This chain joins TRBV4-1 and TRBJ1-2, with D possibly being TRBD1 (5 bases). The germline CDR1 and CDR2 sequences are MGHRA and YSYEKL. The CDR3 is 13 residues long. Trimming left V 4 bases short and J 13 bases short, with 19 bases between. CDR3 sequence reads: CASSPRPGPNCTF. The CDR3 DNA follows: TGCGCCAGCAGCCCCCGACCAGGGCCAAACTGCACCTTC.

The V gene is TRBV11-2, the J gene TRBJ1-2; the D gene is possibly TRBD1 (6 bases). Between the trimmed V and J ends, which lost 4 bases and 3 bases, there was a span of 18 bases. The germline V gene encodes CDR1 SGHAT and CDR2 FQNNGV. The CDR3 covers 16 residues. The DNA for the CDR3 is TGTGCCAGCAGCTCAACACGGACAGCCTCACACTATGGCTACACCTTC. It translates to CASSSTRTASHYGYTF.